This T cell receptor (beta chain) was identified in a study of neurological immune-mediated disorders. Synthesis of cDNA used 5'RACE (with 10-nucleotide random UMIs). Every sequencing run gave over 180 million TCR-beta sequences, taken from 15-18 subjects. TCRdb analysed the 5' RACE reads with MiXCR anew, one entry per CDR3 protein. Among around 20,000 distinct CDR3 sequences listed, around 6.2% were seen once. CDR1 is ENHRY, CDR2 SYGVKD, per germline. The CDR3 totals 14 residues. This clonotype was recorded at least ten times. One end of the junction is discordant with germline, which a read error may explain.

The sequence was collected from a man between 18 and 29 years old in good health. Sequenced material: CD8+ T cells from blood. V usage is TRBV10-3 and J usage is TRBJ1-2, with D possibly matching TRBD1 (5 bases). In DNA form, the CDR3 reads TGTGCCACCAGTGAGCTGGGACTGTTGGAAGGCTACACCTTC. It encodes CATSELGLLEGYTF.